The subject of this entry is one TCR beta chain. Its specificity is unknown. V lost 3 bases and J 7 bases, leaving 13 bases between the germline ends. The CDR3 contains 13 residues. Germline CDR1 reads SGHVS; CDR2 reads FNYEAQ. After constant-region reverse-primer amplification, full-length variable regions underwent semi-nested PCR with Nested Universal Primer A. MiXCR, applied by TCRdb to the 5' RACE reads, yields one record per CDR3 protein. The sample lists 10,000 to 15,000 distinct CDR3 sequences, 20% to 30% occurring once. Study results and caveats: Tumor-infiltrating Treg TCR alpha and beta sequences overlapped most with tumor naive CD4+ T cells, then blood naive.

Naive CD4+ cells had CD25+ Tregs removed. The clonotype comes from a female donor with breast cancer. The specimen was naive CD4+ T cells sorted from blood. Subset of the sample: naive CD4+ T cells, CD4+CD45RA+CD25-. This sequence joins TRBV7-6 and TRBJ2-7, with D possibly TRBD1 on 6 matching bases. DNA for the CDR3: TGTGCCAGCAGCTTGTACCGGGACAAGGAGCAGTACTTC. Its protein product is CASSLYRDKEQYF.